Described below is a single T cell receptor (beta chain) sequence and its context. Seattle's enrolled individuals joined amid active infection and were then monitored longitudinally. This specimen belongs to a study of blood T cell repertoires in COVID-19. About the research overall: Collection of acute and convalescent COVID-19 samples took place in the United States, Italy and Spain. PBMCs, B-cell-depleted T cells, or T cells provided the cDNA or gDNA that made up the material.

V was pared by 2 bases and J by 3 bases, with 17 bases between. Germline-derived CDR1 and CDR2 are SGHTA and FQGNSA. CDR3 length equals 16 residues. The protocol was immunoSEQ multiplex PCR, while the TCRdb copy is restricted to in-frame clones and leaves out a portion. Counted here are 400,000 to 450,000 clones, 89% occurring once; the ten biggest clones make up roughly 1.4%. The TCR sequence derives from a woman aged 40 to 55 with COVID-19, enrolled during active disease. Sequences were obtained from peripheral blood. This chain uses TRBV7-2 with TRBJ2-7; maybe TRBD2 (7 bases). The DNA of the CDR3 is TGTGCCAGCAGCTTATCGGGGGGCCTGGGGGGCTACGAGCAGTACTTC. This encodes CASSLSGGLGGYEQYF. Full variable domain (rest looked up from reference TRBV7-2 and TRBJ2-7): GAGVSQSPSNKVTEKGKDVELRCDPISGHTALYWYRQSLGQGLEFLIYFQGNSAPDKSGLPSDRFSAERTGGSVSTLTIQRTQQEDSAVYLCASSLSGGLGGYEQYFGPGTRLTVT.